These T cell receptor beta chains were read from a single sample in a study of T-cell reconstitution after alpha-beta-depleted transplantation in children. One entry per CDR3 protein, called by TCRdb with MiXCR from the PCR reads. The profile shows 97,000 or so distinct CDR3 sequences, less than 6% of them singletons. The material sequenced was PBMCs, mostly from graft donor cells, taken 60 days after TCRalphabeta/CD19-depleted stem cell transplant. These receptors were taken from a female patient aged 2-15 years who had a stem cell transplant for Fanconi anemia, so the T cells may come from the graft donor. The CDR3 runs from the conserved cysteine through the conserved F or W. Each record gives: J gene, D gene, V gene, clone size, CDR3 protein, CDR3 DNA. A D gene is named only where the DNA matches it firmly. Clone size appears in some rows only: once, few, many, or a class for an expanded clone.

J gene: TRBJ2-5
D gene: NA
V gene: TRBV18
clone size: many
CDR3 protein: CASSSAPRGQETQYF
CDR3 DNA: TGTGCCAGCTCGTCCGCGCCAAGGGGGCAAGAGACCCAGTACTTC

J gene: TRBJ2-5
D gene: NA
V gene: TRBV20-1
clone size: medium-sized
CDR3 protein: CSASHQETQYF
CDR3 DNA: TGCAGTGCTAGTCATCAAGAGACCCAGTACTTC

J gene: TRBJ2-7
D gene: NA
V gene: TRBV29-1
clone size: many
CDR3 protein: CSVDWGGYEQYF
CDR3 DNA: TGCAGCGTTGATTGGGGTGGCTACGAGCAGTACTTC

J gene: TRBJ2-5
D gene: NA
V gene: TRBV28
clone size: few
CDR3 protein: CASKEGRGEEETQYF
CDR3 DNA: TGTGCCAGCAAGGAGGGCAGGGGAGAGGAGGAGACCCAGTACTTC

J gene: TRBJ2-7
D gene: NA
V gene: TRBV5-1
clone size: many
CDR3 protein: CASSQNGIYEQYF
CDR3 DNA: TGCGCCAGCAGCCAAAATGGGATCTACGAGCAGTACTTC

J gene: TRBJ2-3
D gene: NA
V gene: TRBV5-1
clone size: many
CDR3 protein: CASSLAGAEDTQYF
CDR3 DNA: TGCGCCAGCAGCTTGGCCGGGGCTGAGGATACGCAGTATTTT

J gene: TRBJ2-7
D gene: NA
V gene: TRBV5-4
clone size: few
CDR3 protein: CASSPQSHSYEQYF
CDR3 DNA: TGTGCCAGCAGCCCTCAGTCCCACTCCTACGAGCAGTACTTC

J gene: TRBJ2-4
D gene: TRBD2
V gene: TRBV20-1
clone size: many
CDR3 protein: CSVAGVAKNIQYF
CDR3 DNA: TGCAGTGTGGCGGGGGTCGCCAAAAACATTCAGTACTTC

J gene: TRBJ1-2
D gene: NA
V gene: TRBV11-2
clone size: NA
CDR3 protein: CASSLATGLHYGYTF
CDR3 DNA: TGTGCCAGCAGCTTAGCCACAGGGCTGCACTATGGCTACACCTTC

J gene: TRBJ2-7
D gene: TRBD1
V gene: TRBV28
clone size: many
CDR3 protein: CASSVTGTALSYEQYF
CDR3 DNA: TGTGCCAGCAGTGTTACCGGGACAGCTCTCTCCTACGAGCAGTACTTC

J gene: TRBJ2-1
D gene: NA
V gene: TRBV5-4
clone size: many
CDR3 protein: CASSLTWGTNEQFF
CDR3 DNA: TGTGCCAGCAGCTTGACCTGGGGGACCAATGAGCAGTTCTTC

J gene: TRBJ1-1
D gene: NA
V gene: TRBV20-1
clone size: many
CDR3 protein: CSASLPRGNTEAFF
CDR3 DNA: TGCAGTGCTAGCCTCCCGAGGGGGAACACTGAAGCTTTCTTT